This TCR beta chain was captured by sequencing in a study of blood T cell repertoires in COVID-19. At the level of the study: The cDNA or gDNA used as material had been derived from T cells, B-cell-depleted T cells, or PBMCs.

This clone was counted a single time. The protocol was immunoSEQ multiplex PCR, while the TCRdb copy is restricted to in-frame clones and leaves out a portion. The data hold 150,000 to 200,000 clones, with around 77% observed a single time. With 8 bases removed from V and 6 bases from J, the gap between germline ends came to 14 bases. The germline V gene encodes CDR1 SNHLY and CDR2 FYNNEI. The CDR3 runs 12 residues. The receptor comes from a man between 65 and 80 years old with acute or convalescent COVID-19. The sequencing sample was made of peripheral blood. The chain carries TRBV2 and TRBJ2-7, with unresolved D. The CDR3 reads CASVKELGEQYF. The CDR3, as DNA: TGTGCCAGCGTAAAGGAGTTGGGCGAGCAGTACTTC. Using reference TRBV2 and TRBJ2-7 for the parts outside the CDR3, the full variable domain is EPEVTQTPSHQVTQMGQEVILRCVPISNHLYFYWYRQILGQKVEFLVSFYNNEISEKSEIFDDQFSVERPDGSNFTLKIRSTKLEDSAMYFCASVKELGEQYFGPGTRLTVT.